The rows below give T cell receptor beta chains drawn from one sample of a study of graft-versus-host responses after intestinal transplantation. The table came from immunoSEQ multiplex PCR; TCRdb's copy has only in-frame clones and leaves some out. The table includes roughly 28,000 clones, roughly 80% detected once. Antigen specificity for these receptors is unknown. This sample comprised unstimulated CD4+ T cells sorted from spleen or lymph node cells, obtained before intestinal transplant. The source of these receptors is a human donor who received an intestinal transplant. Each CDR3 is given with its conserved first and last residue. Each record gives: V gene, clone size, D gene, J gene, CDR3 DNA, CDR3 protein. The D gene is left open where the match is weak. A row's size may be missing; if present it is once, few, many or a size class.

TRBV7-3	NA	NA	TRBJ2-6	TGTGCCAGCAGCTTAAGGGCGGGGGACAGGTCTCATTCTGGGGCCAACGTCCTGACTTTC	CASSLRAGDRSHSGANVLTF
TRBV20-1	NA	NA	TRBJ2-1	TGCAGTGCCACAGGGAAGAATGAGCAGTTCTTC	CSATGKNEQFF
TRBV19	NA	NA	TRBJ1-3	TGTGCCAGTAGTATTGTTGGGAAGGGAAACACCATATATTTT	CASSIVGKGNTIYF
TRBV11-1	NA	TRBD1	TRBJ2-3	TGTGCCAGCAGACAGGGGGCAGATACGCAGTATTTT	CASRQGADTQYF
TRBV29-1	NA	TRBD2	TRBJ2-3	TGCAGCGTTGAAATCAGCGGGGGTGGAGATACGCAGTATTTT	CSVEISGGGDTQYF
TRBV6-1	NA	NA	TRBJ1-5	TGTGCCAGCAGACAGGGAAATAATCAGCCCCAGCATTTT	CASRQGNNQPQHF
TRBV28	few	NA	TRBJ2-1	TGTGCCAGCAGTTCCCCCGAGCGGATCCTAAGTAATGAGCAGTTCTTC	CASSSPERILSNEQFF
TRBV7-2	NA	NA	TRBJ2-7	TGTGCCAGCAGCTTCGGCGGCTCCTACGAGCAGTACTTC	CASSFGGSYEQYF
TRBV6-5	medium-sized	TRBD1	TRBJ2-7	TGTGCCAGCAGTTACAGGGACAGGGGAGGGTACGAGCAGTACTTC	CASSYRDRGGYEQYF
TRBV6-1	once	TRBD2	TRBJ2-7	TGTGCCAGCACCGGACTAGCGGGAGTAGGCGAGCAGTACTTC	CASTGLAGVGEQYF
TRBV19	NA	TRBD1	TRBJ2-1	TGTGCCAGTAGTAACGACAGGGGCAATGAGCAGTTCTTC	CASSNDRGNEQFF
TRBV6-5	NA	NA	TRBJ1-4	TGTGCCAGCCGAGCACCTAATGAAAAACTGTTTTTT	CASRAPNEKLFF
TRBV28	NA	NA	TRBJ2-7	TGTGCCAGCAGTTTAGAGACAATGAACTACGAGCAGTACTTC	CASSLETMNYEQYF
TRBV4-1	once	NA	TRBJ1-6	TGCGCCAGCAGCCAAGGCGCCCCCTACTTATCACCCCTCCACTTT	CASSQGAPYLSPLHF
TRBV28	once	NA	TRBJ2-7	TGTGCCAGCAGCTTCCAAGGGTCTACAGGAGGTTACTACGAGCAGTACTTC	CASSFQGSTGGYYEQYF
TRBV6-5	NA	NA	TRBJ1-1	TGTGCCAGCAGTTACTCTTTGGTGGGCACTGAAGCTTTCTTT	CASSYSLVGTEAFF
TRBV28	NA	NA	TRBJ1-3	TGTGCCAGCAGTTCACACCAGGGGTCTGGAAACACCATATATTTT	CASSSHQGSGNTIYF
TRBV19	NA	NA	TRBJ2-2	TGTGCCAGTAGTAGGTCGCTGAGGGGCACCGGGGAGCTGTTTTTT	CASSRSLRGTGELFF
TRBV5-6	NA	TRBD2	TRBJ2-5	TGTGCCAGCAGCTTGTTTCTAGCGGGCGGCAACCGAGAGACCCAGTACTTC	CASSLFLAGGNRETQYF
TRBV5-6	NA	NA	TRBJ2-7	TGTGCCAGCAGCGATCGGGGGCCCGTAAATGGCGAGCAGTACTTC	CASSDRGPVNGEQYF
TRBV6-5	NA	TRBD1	TRBJ1-5	TGTGCCAGCAGGGGTACAGGGGGTAGCAATCAGCCCCAGCATTTT	CASRGTGGSNQPQHF
TRBV10-3	once	TRBD1	TRBJ1-1	TGTGCCATCAGTGAGTTGACAGGGTCGGCCACTGAAGCTTTCTTT	CAISELTGSATEAFF
TRBV7-9	once	NA	TRBJ1-1	TGTGCCAGCAGCTTAGCTCGAAACACTGAAGCTTTCTTT	CASSLARNTEAFF
TRBV29-1	NA	NA	TRBJ1-2	TGCAGCGTTGAGAACACAGGGAACTATGGCTACACCTTC	CSVENTGNYGYTF
TRBV6-1	NA	NA	TRBJ1-1	TGTGCCAGCAGTGAATGGGATGAAGCTTTCTTT	CASSEWDEAFF
TRBV7-9	NA	TRBD2	TRBJ2-5	TGTGCCAGCACTCAACTAGCGGGAGCTCAAGAGACCCAGTACTTC	CASTQLAGAQETQYF
TRBV9	NA	NA	TRBJ1-1	TGTGCCAGCAGCGTGCAGGGGCGAGACACTGAAGCTTTCTTT	CASSVQGRDTEAFF
TRBV6-6	NA	NA	TRBJ2-7	TGTGCCAGCAGCCCAACAGGGATTTACTACGAGCAGTACTTC	CASSPTGIYYEQYF
TRBV11-3	NA	TRBD2	TRBJ2-1	TGTGCCAGCAGCCCGAGACTAGCGGGGGGCTCGTACAATGAGCAGTTCTTC	CASSPRLAGGSYNEQFF
TRBV6-5	NA	NA	TRBJ1-2	TGTGCCAGCAGACAGGGAGAGAACTATGGCTACACCTTC	CASRQGENYGYTF
TRBV28	NA	NA	TRBJ1-2	TGTGCCAGCAGTTTTGGGAAAAGCTATGGCTACACCTTC	CASSFGKSYGYTF
TRBV10-1	once	NA	TRBJ2-2	TGCGCCAGCAGTGAGTCAATCGGGGCGAACACCGGGGAGCTGTTTTTT	CASSESIGANTGELFF
TRBV28	NA	NA	TRBJ2-5	TGTGCCAGCAGCGTGACTAGACAGTCCCAAGAGACCCAGTACTTC	CASSVTRQSQETQYF
TRBV2	once	TRBD2	TRBJ2-2	TGTGCCAGCAGGGCAGGACTAGCGGTGAACACCGGGGAGCTGTTTTTT	CASRAGLAVNTGELFF
TRBV2	NA	NA	TRBJ2-3	TGTGCCAGCAGGGGTGAGACTAGGGGCACAGATACGCAGTATTTT	CASRGETRGTDTQYF
TRBV6-5	once	NA	TRBJ2-1	TGTGCCAGCAGAGGCTACAATGAGCAGTTCTTC	CASRGYNEQFF
TRBV29-1	NA	NA	TRBJ2-5	TGCAGCGTCGGTAGCGGACAAGAGACCCAGTACTTC	CSVGSGQETQYF
TRBV2	NA	NA	TRBJ2-1	TGTGCCAGCAGTGAAATCGCGGGATCCCCCAATGAGCAGTTCTTC	CASSEIAGSPNEQFF
TRBV6-1	NA	TRBD1	TRBJ1-2	TGTGCCAGCAGTCCAGGGGGAATGGAATATGGCTACACCTTC	CASSPGGMEYGYTF
TRBV5-1	once	TRBD2	TRBJ2-5	TGCGCCAGCAGACGGACTAGCGGGGGGGAAGAGACCCAGTACTTC	CASRRTSGGEETQYF
TRBV7-9	NA	NA	TRBJ1-1	TGTGCCAGCAGCATCCATTTGAACACTGAAGCTTTCTTT	CASSIHLNTEAFF
TRBV29-1	NA	TRBD1	TRBJ1-1	TGCAGCGCCGCAAGGGGGCCAAGGGCTGAAGCTTTCTTT	CSAARGPRAEAFF